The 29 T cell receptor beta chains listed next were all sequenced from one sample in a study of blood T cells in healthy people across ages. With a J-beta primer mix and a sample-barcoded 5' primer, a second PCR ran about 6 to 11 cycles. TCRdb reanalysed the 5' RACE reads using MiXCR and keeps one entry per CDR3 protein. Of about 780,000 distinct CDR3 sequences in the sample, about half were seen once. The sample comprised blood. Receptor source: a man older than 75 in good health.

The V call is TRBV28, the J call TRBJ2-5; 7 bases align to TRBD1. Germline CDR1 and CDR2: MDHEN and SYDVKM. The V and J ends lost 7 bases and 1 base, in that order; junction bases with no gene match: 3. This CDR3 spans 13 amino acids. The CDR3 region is CASTRTGQETQYF. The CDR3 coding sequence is TGTGCCAGCACCCGGACAGGCCAAGAGACCCAGTACTTC.

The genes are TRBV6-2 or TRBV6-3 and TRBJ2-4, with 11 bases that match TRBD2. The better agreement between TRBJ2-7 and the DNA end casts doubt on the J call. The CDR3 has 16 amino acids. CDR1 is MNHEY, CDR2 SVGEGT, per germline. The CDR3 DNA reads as TGTGCCAGCAGCGAGACCTCCGGGACTAGCGGATACGAGCAGTACTTC. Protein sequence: CASSETSGTSGYEQYF.

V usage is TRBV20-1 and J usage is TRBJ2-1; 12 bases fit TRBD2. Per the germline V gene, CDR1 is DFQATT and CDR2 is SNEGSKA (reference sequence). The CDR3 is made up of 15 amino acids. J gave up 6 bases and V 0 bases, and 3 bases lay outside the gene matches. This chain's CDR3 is CSARDALAGGNEQFF. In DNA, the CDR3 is TGCAGTGCTAGAGATGCACTAGCGGGAGGCAATGAGCAGTTCTTC.

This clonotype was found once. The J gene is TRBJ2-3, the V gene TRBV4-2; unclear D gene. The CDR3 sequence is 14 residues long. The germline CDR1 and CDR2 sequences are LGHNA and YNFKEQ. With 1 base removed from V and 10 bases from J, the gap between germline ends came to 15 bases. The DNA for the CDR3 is TGTGCCAGCAGCCAAGGACGGGTAAAGAGTGCGCAGTATTTT. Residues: CASSQGRVKSAQYF.

DNA of the CDR3: TGTGCCAGCAGTTATTCGGGAGCCTATGGCGAGCAGTACTTC. Its protein product is CASSYSGAYGEQYF. The chain uses TRBV12-3 or TRBV12-4 and TRBJ2-7; TRBD2 is a possible D gene (6 bases). This CDR3 has 14 amino acids. The V end was cut by 4 bases, the J end by 6 bases, with 16 bases between.

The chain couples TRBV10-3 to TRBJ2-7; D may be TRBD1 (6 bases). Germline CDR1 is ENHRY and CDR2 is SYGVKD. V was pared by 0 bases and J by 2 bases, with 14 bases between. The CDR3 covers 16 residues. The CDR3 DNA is TGTGCCATCAGTGAGTCGAAGGGGGATGGGACCTACGAGCAGTACTTC. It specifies CAISESKGDGTYEQYF.

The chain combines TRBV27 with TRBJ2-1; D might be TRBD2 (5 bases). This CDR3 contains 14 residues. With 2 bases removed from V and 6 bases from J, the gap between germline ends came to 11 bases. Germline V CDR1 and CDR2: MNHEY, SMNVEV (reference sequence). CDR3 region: CASSLRTSFNEQFF. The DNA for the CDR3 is TGTGCCAGCAGTTTAAGGACTTCATTCAATGAGCAGTTCTTC.

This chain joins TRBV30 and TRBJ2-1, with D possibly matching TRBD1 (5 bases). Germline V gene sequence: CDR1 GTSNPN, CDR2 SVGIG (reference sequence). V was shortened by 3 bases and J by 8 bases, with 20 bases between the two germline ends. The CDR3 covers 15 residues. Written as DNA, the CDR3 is TGTGCCTGGAGAGAAGACAGAACCCCGACAGATGAGCAGTTCTTC. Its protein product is CAWREDRTPTDEQFF.

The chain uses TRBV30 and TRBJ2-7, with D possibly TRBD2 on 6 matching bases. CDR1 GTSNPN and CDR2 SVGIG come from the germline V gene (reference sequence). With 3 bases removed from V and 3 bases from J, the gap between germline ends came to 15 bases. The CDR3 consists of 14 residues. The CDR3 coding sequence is TGTGCCTGGAGGAGGGACGGAGGGGTCTACGAGCAGTACTTC. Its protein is CAWRRDGGVYEQYF. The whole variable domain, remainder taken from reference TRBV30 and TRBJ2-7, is SQTIHQWPATLVQPVGSPLSLECTVEGTSNPNLYWYRQAAGRGLQLLFYSVGIGQISSEVPQNLSASRPQDRQFILSSKKLLLSDSGFYLCAWRRDGGVYEQYFGPGTRLTVT.

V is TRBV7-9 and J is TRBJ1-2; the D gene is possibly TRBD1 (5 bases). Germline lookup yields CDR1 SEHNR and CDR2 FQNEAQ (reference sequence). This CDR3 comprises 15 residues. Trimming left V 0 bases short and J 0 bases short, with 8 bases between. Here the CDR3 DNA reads TGTGCCAGCAGCTTAGCCGACAGAGCTAACTATGGCTACACCTTC. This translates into CASSLADRANYGYTF.

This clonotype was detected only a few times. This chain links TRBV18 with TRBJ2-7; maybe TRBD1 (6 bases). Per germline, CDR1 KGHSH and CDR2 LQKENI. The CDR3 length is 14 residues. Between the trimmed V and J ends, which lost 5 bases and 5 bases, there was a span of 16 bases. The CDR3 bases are TGTGCCAGCTCATTAGGGACATCACCGAACGAGCAGTACTTC. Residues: CASSLGTSPNEQYF. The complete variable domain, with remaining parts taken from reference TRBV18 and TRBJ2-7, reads NAGVMQNPRHLVRRRGQEARLRCSPMKGHSHVYWYRQLPEEGLKFMVYLQKENIIDESGMPKERFSAEFPKEGPSILRIQQVVRGDSAAYFCASSLGTSPNEQYFGPGTRLTVT.

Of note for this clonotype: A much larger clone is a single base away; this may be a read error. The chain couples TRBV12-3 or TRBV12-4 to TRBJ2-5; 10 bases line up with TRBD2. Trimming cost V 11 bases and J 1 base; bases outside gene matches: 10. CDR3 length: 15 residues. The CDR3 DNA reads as TGTGCCGGCACCTGGACTAGCGGTATCCAAGAGACCCAGTACTTC. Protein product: CAGTWTSGIQETQYF.

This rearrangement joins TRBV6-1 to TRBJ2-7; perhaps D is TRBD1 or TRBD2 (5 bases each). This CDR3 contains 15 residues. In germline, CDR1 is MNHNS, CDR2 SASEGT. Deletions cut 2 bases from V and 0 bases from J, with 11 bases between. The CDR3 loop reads CASSELGVYSYEQYF. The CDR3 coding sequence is TGTGCCAGCAGTGAATTGGGGGTTTACTCCTACGAGCAGTACTTC.

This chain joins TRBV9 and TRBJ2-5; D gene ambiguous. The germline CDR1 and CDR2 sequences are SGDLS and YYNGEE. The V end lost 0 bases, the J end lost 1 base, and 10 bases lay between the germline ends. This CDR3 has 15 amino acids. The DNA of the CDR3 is TGTGCCAGCAGCGTAGTTTCGGGTATCCAAGAGACCCAGTACTTC. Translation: CASSVVSGIQETQYF.

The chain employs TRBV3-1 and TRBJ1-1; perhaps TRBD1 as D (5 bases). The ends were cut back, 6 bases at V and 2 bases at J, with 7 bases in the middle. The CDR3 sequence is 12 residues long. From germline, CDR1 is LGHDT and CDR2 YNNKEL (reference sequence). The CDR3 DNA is TGTGCCAGCAGAACAGGTAACACTGAAGCTTTCTTT. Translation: CASRTGNTEAFF.

The CDR3 DNA is TGTGCCAGCAGCCAAGCGGACAGGGGCTATGGCTACACCTTC. Translated: CASSQADRGYGYTF. The gene calls are TRBV4-2 and TRBJ1-2; 9 positions agree with TRBD1. Trimming removed 1 base from V and 4 bases from J; junction bases left unmatched: 1. This CDR3 is 14 amino acids long. In germline, CDR1 is LGHNA, CDR2 YNFKEQ.

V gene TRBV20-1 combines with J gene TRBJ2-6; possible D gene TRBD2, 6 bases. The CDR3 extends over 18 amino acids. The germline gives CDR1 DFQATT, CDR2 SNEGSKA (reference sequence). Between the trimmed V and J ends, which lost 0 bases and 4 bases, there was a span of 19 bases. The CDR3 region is CSAREGGRGLSGANVLTF. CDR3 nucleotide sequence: TGCAGTGCTAGAGAGGGGGGAAGGGGTTTGAGCGGGGCCAACGTCCTGACTTTC.

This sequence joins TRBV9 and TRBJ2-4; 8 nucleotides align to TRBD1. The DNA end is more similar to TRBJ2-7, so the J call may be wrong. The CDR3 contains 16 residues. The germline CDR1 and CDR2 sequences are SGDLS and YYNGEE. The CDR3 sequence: CASSVGGWDRHYEQYF. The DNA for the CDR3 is TGTGCCAGCAGCGTAGGGGGTTGGGACAGGCACTACGAGCAGTACTTC.

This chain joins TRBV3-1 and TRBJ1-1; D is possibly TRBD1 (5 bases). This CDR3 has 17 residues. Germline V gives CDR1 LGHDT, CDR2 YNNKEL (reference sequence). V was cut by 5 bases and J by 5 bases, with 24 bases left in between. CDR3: CASSTSGGARVKTEAFF. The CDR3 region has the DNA TGTGCCAGCAGCACTAGTGGAGGGGCGCGGGTAAAGACTGAAGCTTTCTTT.

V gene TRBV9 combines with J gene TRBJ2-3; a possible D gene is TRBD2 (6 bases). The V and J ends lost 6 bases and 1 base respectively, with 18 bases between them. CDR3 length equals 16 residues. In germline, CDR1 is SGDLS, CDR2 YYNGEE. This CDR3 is CASTRGIADGTDTQYF. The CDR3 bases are TGTGCCAGCACCCGAGGAATAGCGGACGGCACAGATACGCAGTATTTT.

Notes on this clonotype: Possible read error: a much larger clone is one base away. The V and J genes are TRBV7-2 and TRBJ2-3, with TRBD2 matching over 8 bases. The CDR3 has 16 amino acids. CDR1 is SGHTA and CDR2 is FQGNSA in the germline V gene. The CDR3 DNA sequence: TGTGCCAACAGCCAAAGAGCGGGAGTTGGAACAGATACGCAGTATTTT. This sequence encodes CANSQRAGVGTDTQYF.

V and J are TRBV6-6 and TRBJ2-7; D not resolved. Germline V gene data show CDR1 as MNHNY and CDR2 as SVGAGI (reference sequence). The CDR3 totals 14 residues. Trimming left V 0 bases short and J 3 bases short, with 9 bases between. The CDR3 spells CASSYSIPSYEQYF. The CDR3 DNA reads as TGTGCCAGCAGTTACTCGATACCCAGCTACGAGCAGTACTTC.

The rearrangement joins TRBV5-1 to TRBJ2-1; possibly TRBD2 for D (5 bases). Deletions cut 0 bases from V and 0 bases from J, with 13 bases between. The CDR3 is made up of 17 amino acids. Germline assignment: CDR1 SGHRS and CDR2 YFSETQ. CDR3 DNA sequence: TGCGCCAGCAGCTTGGCGGGTAGCGCGAGCTCCTACAATGAGCAGTTCTTC. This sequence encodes CASSLAGSASSYNEQFF.

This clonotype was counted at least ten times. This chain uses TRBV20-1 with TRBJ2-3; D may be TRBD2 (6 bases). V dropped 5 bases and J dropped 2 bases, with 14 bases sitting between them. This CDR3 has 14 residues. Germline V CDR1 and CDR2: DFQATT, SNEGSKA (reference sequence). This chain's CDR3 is CSALKSGSTDTQYF. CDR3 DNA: TGCAGTGCTCTAAAGAGCGGGTCCACAGATACGCAGTATTTT.

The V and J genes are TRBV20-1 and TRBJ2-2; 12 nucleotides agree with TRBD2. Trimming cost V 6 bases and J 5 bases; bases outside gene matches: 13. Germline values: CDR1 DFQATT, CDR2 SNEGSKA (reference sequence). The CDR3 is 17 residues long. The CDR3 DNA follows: TGCAGTGCCCAAATAAACCACGGACTAGCGGGAACCGGGGAGCTGTTTTTT. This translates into CSAQINHGLAGTGELFF.

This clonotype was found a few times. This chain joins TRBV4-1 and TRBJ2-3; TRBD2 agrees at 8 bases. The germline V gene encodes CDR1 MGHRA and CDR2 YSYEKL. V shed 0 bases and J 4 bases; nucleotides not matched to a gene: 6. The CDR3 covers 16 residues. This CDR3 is CASSQEWLAGSDTQYF. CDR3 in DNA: TGCGCCAGCAGCCAAGAATGGCTAGCGGGTTCAGATACGCAGTATTTT.

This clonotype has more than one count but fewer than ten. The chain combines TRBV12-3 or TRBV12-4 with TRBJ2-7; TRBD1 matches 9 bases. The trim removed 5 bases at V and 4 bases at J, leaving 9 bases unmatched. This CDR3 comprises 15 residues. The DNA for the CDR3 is TGTGCCAGCAGTCCCCGACAGGGGGTGGGTTACGAGCAGTACTTC. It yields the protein CASSPRQGVGYEQYF.

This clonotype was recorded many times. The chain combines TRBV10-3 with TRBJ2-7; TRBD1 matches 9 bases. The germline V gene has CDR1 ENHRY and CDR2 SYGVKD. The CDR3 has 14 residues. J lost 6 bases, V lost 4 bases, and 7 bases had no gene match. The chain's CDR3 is CAISGRGQGGEQYF. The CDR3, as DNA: TGTGCCATCAGTGGAAGGGGACAGGGAGGCGAGCAGTACTTC.

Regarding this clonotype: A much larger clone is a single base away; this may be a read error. CDR3 region: CTSSFDPSGYEQYF. The CDR3 DNA follows: TGTACCAGCAGCTTCGATCCTAGCGGATACGAGCAGTACTTC. The chain couples TRBV5-6 to TRBJ2-7; 7 bases agree with TRBD2. Germline values: CDR1 SGHDT, CDR2 YYEEEE. This CDR3 region has 14 residues.